These T cell receptor beta chains were read from a single sample in a study of cytomegalovirus exposure and HLA in healthy donors. Clones were sequenced by immunoSEQ multiplex PCR, and TCRdb holds only the in-frame ones, with some missing. The sample has about 150,000 clones; about 85% are singletons. The sequencing input was PBMCs. Receptors were obtained from a woman between 18 and 29 years old in good health and CMV-seronegative. The CDR3 runs from the conserved cysteine through the conserved F or W. Fields, in order: clone size, D gene, V gene, J gene, CDR3 protein, CDR3 DNA. The D gene is left open where the match is weak. Size is stated for part of the rows, as once, few or many counts, or as a class when the clone is expanded.

abundance: -; d_gene: TRBD2; v_gene: TRBV30; j_gene: TRBJ2-1; CDR3aa: CAWSVNLAGPDEQFF; CDR3nt: TGTGCCTGGAGTGTTAATCTAGCGGGACCCGATGAGCAGTTCTTC
abundance: few; d_gene: -; v_gene: TRBV19; j_gene: TRBJ2-1; CDR3aa: CASRQGPFNEQFF; CDR3nt: TGTGCCAGTAGGCAGGGGCCCTTCAATGAGCAGTTCTTC
abundance: -; d_gene: -; v_gene: TRBV28; j_gene: TRBJ2-3; CDR3aa: CASSFLSMGHPTDTQYF; CDR3nt: TGTGCCAGCAGTTTTCTATCGATGGGACACCCCACAGATACGCAGTATTTT
abundance: -; d_gene: -; v_gene: TRBV28; j_gene: TRBJ2-7; CDR3aa: CASSLSVGGRREQYF; CDR3nt: TGTGCCAGCAGTCTTAGTGTCGGGGGGCGGCGGGAGCAGTACTTC
abundance: once; d_gene: -; v_gene: TRBV27; j_gene: TRBJ2-7; CDR3aa: CASSLFVQGLGEQYF; CDR3nt: TGTGCCAGCAGTTTATTCGTGCAGGGGTTGGGCGAGCAGTACTTC
abundance: -; d_gene: -; v_gene: TRBV27; j_gene: TRBJ2-1; CDR3aa: CASSSTGVSGEQFF; CDR3nt: TGTGCCAGCTCGTCCACCGGGGTCTCAGGCGAGCAGTTCTTC
abundance: -; d_gene: TRBD2; v_gene: TRBV4-3; j_gene: TRBJ2-5; CDR3aa: CASSQDAGGPSKTQYF; CDR3nt: TGCGCCAGCAGCCAAGACGCGGGGGGGCCGTCGAAGACCCAGTACTTC
abundance: few; d_gene: -; v_gene: TRBV5-1; j_gene: TRBJ2-1; CDR3aa: CASSLVGVAPSYNEQFF; CDR3nt: TGCGCCAGCAGCTTGGTTGGGGTAGCGCCCTCCTACAATGAGCAGTTCTTC
abundance: -; d_gene: TRBD1; v_gene: TRBV2; j_gene: TRBJ1-2; CDR3aa: CASSRDRESLNYGYTF; CDR3nt: TGTGCCAGCAGTAGGGACAGGGAATCCCTTAACTATGGCTACACCTTC
abundance: -; d_gene: -; v_gene: TRBV30; j_gene: TRBJ1-2; CDR3aa: CAWSVEGAGYGYTF; CDR3nt: TGTGCCTGGAGTGTAGAGGGCGCTGGCTATGGCTACACCTTC
abundance: -; d_gene: TRBD2; v_gene: TRBV5-4; j_gene: TRBJ2-3; CDR3aa: CASRVPLAGAADTQYF; CDR3nt: TGTGCCAGCAGGGTCCCACTAGCGGGGGCCGCAGATACGCAGTATTTT
abundance: -; d_gene: TRBD2; v_gene: TRBV5-1; j_gene: TRBJ2-2; CDR3aa: CASSLGLAGRTGELFF; CDR3nt: TGCGCCAGCAGCCTGGGACTAGCGGGGCGGACCGGGGAGCTGTTTTTT
abundance: -; d_gene: -; v_gene: TRBV7-8; j_gene: TRBJ1-5; CDR3aa: CASSFSGSNQPQHF; CDR3nt: TGTGCCAGCAGCTTCTCAGGGTCCAATCAGCCCCAGCATTTT
abundance: -; d_gene: -; v_gene: TRBV18; j_gene: TRBJ1-4; CDR3aa: CASSPEAGRLFF; CDR3nt: TGTGCCAGCTCTCCAGAGGCCGGCCGACTGTTTTTT
abundance: -; d_gene: -; v_gene: TRBV19; j_gene: TRBJ1-5; CDR3aa: CASSILGIPQDQPQHF; CDR3nt: TGTGCCAGTAGTATTCTTGGCATCCCACAGGATCAGCCCCAGCATTTT
abundance: -; d_gene: -; v_gene: TRBV2; j_gene: TRBJ1-2; CDR3aa: CASSEGLAGYTF; CDR3nt: TGTGCCAGCAGTGAAGGACTAGCTGGCTACACCTTC